This T cell receptor beta chain derives from a study of T cells in Graves' hyperthyroidism and ophthalmopathy. Per the germline V gene, CDR1 is SGHRS and CDR2 is YFSETQ. Trimming cost V 5 bases and J 0 bases, with 9 bases left between them. The length of the CDR3 is 15 residues. This clonotype has only a few counts. Amplification targeted TCR beta CDR3 regions from RNA transcripts. First-round RT-PCR targeting the TCR CDR3 was performed with the HTBI primer set. Each CDR3 protein gets one entry after TCRdb re-called the multiplex PCR reads with MiXCR. The table records 140,000 or so distinct CDR3 sequences, roughly a fifth of them present only once. Each patient was aged 18 to 65 and had newly diagnosed hyperthyroidism of under 2 months' duration.

The gene calls are TRBV5-1 and TRBJ2-6; D is uncertain. The origin of this receptor is a woman between 50 and 59 years old with Graves' hyperthyroidism that later progressed to Graves' ophthalmopathy. The specimen was blood. Here the CDR3 DNA reads TGCGCCAGCAGGGGCTTTAGCTCTGGGGCCAACGTCCTGACTTTC. Translation: CASRGFSSGANVLTF.